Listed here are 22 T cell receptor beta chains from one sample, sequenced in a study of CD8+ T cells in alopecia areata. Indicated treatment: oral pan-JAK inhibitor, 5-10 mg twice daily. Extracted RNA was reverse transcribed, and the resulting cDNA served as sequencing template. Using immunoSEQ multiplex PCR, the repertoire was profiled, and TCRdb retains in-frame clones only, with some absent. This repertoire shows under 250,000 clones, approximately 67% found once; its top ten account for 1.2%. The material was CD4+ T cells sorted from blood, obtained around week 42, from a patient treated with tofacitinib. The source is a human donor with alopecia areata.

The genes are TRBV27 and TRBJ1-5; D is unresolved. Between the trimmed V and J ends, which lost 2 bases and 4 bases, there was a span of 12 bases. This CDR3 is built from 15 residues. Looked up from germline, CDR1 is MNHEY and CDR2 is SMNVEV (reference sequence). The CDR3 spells CASSLRRPVNQPQHF. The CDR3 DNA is TGTGCCAGCAGTTTAAGGAGGCCAGTTAATCAGCCCCAGCATTTT.

In DNA, the CDR3 is TGTGCCAGCAGCCAAGTAGGTGTTAACACTGAAGCTTTCTTT. It translates to CASSQVGVNTEAFF. This sequence joins TRBV4-2 and TRBJ1-1, with D hard to call. Between the trimmed V and J ends, which lost 1 base and 2 bases, there was a span of 8 bases. The CDR3 length is 14 residues. In germline, CDR1 is LGHNA, CDR2 YNFKEQ.

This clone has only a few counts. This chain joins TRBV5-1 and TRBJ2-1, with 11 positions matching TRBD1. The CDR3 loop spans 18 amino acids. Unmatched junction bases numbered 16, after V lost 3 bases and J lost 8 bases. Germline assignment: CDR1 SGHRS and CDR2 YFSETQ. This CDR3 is CASSSGLDRGRRKDEQFF. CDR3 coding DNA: TGCGCCAGCAGCTCTGGCCTGGACAGGGGGCGTAGGAAGGATGAGCAGTTCTTC.

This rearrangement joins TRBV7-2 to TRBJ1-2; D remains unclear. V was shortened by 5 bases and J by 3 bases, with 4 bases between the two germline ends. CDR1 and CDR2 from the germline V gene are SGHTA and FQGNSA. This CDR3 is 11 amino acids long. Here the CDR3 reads CASSLHYGYTF. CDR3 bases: TGTGCCAGCAGCCTACACTATGGCTACACCTTC.

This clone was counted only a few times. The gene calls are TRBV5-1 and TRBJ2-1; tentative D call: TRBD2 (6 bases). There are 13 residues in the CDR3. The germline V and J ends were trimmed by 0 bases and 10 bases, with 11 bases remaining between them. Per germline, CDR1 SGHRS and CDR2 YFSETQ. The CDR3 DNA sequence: TGCGCCAGCAGCTTGGAGTCCAGCGGGGAGCAGTTCTTC. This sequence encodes CASSLESSGEQFF.

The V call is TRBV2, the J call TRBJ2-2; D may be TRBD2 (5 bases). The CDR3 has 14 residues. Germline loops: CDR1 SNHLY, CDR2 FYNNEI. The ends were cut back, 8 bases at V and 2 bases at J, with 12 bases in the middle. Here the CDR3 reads CASVPDLNTGELFF. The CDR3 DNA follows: TGTGCCAGCGTCCCGGACTTAAACACCGGGGAGCTGTTTTTT.

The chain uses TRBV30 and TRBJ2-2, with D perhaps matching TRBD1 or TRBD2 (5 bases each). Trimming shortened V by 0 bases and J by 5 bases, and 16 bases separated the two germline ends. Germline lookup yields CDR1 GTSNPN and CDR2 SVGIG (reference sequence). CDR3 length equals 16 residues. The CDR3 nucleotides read TGTGCCTGGAGTGTACGGGGCCCCGGTGGTACCGGGGAGCTGTTTTTT. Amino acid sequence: CAWSVRGPGGTGELFF.

The CDR3 region has the DNA TGTGCCAGCAGTTTACGTTCAAGCGGGGAGGATGAGCAGTTCTTC. Its protein product is CASSLRSSGEDEQFF. The V and J genes are TRBV28 and TRBJ2-1; 7 bases map to TRBD2. V lost 2 bases to trimming and J lost 8 bases; unmatched junction nucleotides: 9. Germline CDR1 and CDR2: MDHEN and SYDVKM. This CDR3 contains 15 residues.

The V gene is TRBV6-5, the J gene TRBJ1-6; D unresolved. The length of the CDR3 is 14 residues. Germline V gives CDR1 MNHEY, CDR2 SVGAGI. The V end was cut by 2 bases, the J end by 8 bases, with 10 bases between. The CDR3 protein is CASSYGVLHSPLHF. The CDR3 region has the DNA TGTGCCAGCAGTTACGGGGTTCTGCATTCACCCCTCCACTTT.

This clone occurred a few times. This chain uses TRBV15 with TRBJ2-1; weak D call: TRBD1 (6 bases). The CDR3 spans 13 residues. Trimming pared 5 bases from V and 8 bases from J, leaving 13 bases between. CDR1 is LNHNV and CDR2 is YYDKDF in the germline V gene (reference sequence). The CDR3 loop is CATSEQGPHEQFF. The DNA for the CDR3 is TGTGCCACCAGCGAACAGGGTCCCCATGAGCAGTTCTTC.

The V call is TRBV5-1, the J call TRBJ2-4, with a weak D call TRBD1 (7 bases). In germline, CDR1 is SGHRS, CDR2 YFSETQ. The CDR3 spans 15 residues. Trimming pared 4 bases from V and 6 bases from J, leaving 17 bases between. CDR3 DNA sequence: TGCGCCAGCAGCCCGGGGGACAGTAGGATAAACATTCAGTACTTC. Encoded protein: CASSPGDSRINIQYF.

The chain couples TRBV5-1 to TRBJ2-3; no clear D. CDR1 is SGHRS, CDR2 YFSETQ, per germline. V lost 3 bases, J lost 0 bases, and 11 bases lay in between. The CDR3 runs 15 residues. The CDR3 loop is CASSWEDPSTDTQYF. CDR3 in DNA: TGCGCCAGCAGCTGGGAAGATCCTAGCACAGATACGCAGTATTTT. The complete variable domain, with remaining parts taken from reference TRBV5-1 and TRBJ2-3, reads KAGVTQTPRYLIKTRGQQVTLSCSPISGHRSVSWYQQTPGQGLQFLFEYFSETQRNKGNFPGRFSGRQFSNSRSEMNVSTLELGDSALYLCASSWEDPSTDTQYFGPGTRLTVL.

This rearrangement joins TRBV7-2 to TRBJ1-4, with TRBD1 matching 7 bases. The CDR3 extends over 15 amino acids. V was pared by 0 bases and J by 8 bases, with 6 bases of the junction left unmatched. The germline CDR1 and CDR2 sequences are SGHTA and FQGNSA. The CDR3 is CASSLAYGTAEKLFF. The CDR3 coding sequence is TGTGCCAGCAGCTTAGCTTACGGGACAGCCGAAAAACTGTTTTTT.

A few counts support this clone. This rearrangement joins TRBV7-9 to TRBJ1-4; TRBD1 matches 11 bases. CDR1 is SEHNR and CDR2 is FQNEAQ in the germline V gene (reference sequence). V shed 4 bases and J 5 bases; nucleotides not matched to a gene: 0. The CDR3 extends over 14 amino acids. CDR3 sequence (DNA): TGTGCCAGCAGCTGGGACAGGGGGAATGAAAAACTGTTTTTT. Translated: CASSWDRGNEKLFF. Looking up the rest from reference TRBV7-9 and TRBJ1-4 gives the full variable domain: DTGVSQNPRHKITKRGQNVTFRCDPISEHNRLYWYRQTLGQGPEFLTYFQNEAQLEKSRLLSDRFSAERPKGSFSTLEIQRTEQGDSAMYLCASSWDRGNEKLFFGSGTQLSVL.

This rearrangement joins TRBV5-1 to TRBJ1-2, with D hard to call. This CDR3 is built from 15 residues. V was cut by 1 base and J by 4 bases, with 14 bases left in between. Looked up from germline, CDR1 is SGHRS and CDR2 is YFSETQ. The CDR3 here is CASSLTLGDRYGYTF. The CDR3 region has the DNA TGCGCCAGCAGCTTGACGCTCGGTGACCGCTATGGCTACACCTTC.

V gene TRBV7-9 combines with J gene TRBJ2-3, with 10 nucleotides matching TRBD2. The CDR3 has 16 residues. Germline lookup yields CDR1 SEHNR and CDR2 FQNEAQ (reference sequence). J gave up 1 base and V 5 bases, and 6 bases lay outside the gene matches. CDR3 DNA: TGTGCCAGCAGCCTCGGACTAGCGGTCGGCACAGATACGCAGTATTTT. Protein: CASSLGLAVGTDTQYF. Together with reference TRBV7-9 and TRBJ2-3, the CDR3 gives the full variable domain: DTGVSQNPRHKITKRGQNVTFRCDPISEHNRLYWYRQTLGQGPEFLTYFQNEAQLEKSRLLSDRFSAERPKGSFSTLEIQRTEQGDSAMYLCASSLGLAVGTDTQYFGPGTRLTVL.

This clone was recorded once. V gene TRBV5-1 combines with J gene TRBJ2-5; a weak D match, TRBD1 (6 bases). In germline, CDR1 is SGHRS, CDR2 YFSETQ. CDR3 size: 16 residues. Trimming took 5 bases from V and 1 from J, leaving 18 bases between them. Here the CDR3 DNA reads TGCGCCAGCAGTCTACAGGGCCGCCCAGGCCAAGAGACCCAGTACTTC. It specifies CASSLQGRPGQETQYF.

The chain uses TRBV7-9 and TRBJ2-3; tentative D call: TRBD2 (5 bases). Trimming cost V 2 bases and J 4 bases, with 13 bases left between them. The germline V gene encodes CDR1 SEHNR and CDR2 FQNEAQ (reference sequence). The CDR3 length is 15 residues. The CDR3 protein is CASSLKAVDADTQYF. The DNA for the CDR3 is TGTGCCAGCAGCTTAAAAGCGGTAGACGCAGATACGCAGTATTTT. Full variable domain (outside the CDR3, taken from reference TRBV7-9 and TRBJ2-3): DTGVSQNPRHKITKRGQNVTFRCDPISEHNRLYWYRQTLGQGPEFLTYFQNEAQLEKSRLLSDRFSAERPKGSFSTLEIQRTEQGDSAMYLCASSLKAVDADTQYFGPGTRLTVL.

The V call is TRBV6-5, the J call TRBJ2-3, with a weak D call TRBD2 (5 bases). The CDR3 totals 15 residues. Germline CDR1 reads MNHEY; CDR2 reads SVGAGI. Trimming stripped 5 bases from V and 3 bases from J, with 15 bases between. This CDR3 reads CASSTGELLTDTQYF. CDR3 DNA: TGTGCCAGCAGTACCGGGGAGTTGTTAACAGATACGCAGTATTTT.

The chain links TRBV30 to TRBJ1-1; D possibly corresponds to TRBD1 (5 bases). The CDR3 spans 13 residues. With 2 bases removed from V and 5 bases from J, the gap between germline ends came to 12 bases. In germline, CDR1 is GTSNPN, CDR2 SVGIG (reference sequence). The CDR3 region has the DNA TGTGCCTGGAGTCCGTGGGGGGGAACTGAAGCTTTCTTT. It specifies CAWSPWGGTEAFF. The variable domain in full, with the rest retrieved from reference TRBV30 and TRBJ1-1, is SQTIHQWPATLVQPVGSPLSLECTVEGTSNPNLYWYRQAAGRGLQLLFYSVGIGQISSEVPQNLSASRPQDRQFILSSKKLLLSDSGFYLCAWSPWGGTEAFFGQGTRLTVV.

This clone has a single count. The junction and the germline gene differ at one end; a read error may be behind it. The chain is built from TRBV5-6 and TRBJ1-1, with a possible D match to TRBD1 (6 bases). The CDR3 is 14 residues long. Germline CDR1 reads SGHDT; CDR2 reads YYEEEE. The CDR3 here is CASSFDRLNTEALF. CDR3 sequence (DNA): TGTGCCAGCAGCTTCGACAGGCTGAACACTGAAGCTCTCTTT. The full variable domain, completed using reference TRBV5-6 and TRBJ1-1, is DAGVTQSPTHLIKTRGQQVTLRCSPKSGHDTVSWYQQALGQGPQFIFQYYEEEERQRGNFPDRFSGHQFPNYSSELNVNALLLGDSALYLCASSFDRLNTEALFGQGTRLTVV.

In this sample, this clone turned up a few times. CDR3 amino acids: CSVDGSSYNEQFF. CDR3 in DNA: TGCAGCGTTGACGGGAGCTCCTACAATGAGCAGTTCTTC. The chain carries TRBV29-1 and TRBJ2-1, with D maybe TRBD2 (6 bases). CDR1 SQVTM and CDR2 ANQGSEA come from the germline V gene. The CDR3 contains 13 residues. Trimming took off 3 bases at V and 0 bases at J, with 6 bases between the two ends.